The T cell receptor (beta chain) under discussion was sequenced for a study of cytomegalovirus exposure and HLA in healthy donors. Across the study: Previous work identified roughly 120 million unique TCR beta sequences from 200 million or so T cells.

Germline assignment: CDR1 GTSNPN and CDR2 SVGIG (reference sequence). This CDR3 has 14 amino acids. V dropped 1 base and J dropped 3; count of bases not matched to a gene: 5. General observations from the study: CMV serostatus was the only immune exposure information that was available.

A note on this clone: Its matching antigen is unknown.

PCR involved 60 Vbeta and 13 Jbeta primers. Assay used: immunoSEQ multiplex PCR; TCRdb lists only in-frame clones, some missing. The repertoire includes 55,000 to 70,000 clones, 68% of them detected once, and roughly 17% sits in the top ten. The sequence derives from a man aged 35 to 55 in good health and CMV-seropositive. Specimen: PBMCs. J is TRBJ1-1 and V is TRBV30; 7 nucleotides align to TRBD1. The CDR3 DNA reads as TGTGCCTGGAGTGGATCAGGGGGGTACACTGAAGCTTTCTTT. Its protein product is CAWSGSGGYTEAFF.